This TCR beta chain derives from a study of graft-versus-host responses after intestinal transplantation. In the study overall: Anti-thymocyte globulin induction was given to all recipients, followed by tacrolimus and steroids for around 3 years. General study findings and limits: After transplant, early declines in HvG clones were associated with peak levels of circulating GvH clones. Recipient marrow contained GvH clones, some of which appeared first in ileum or blood.

In regard to this clone: The antigen is undetermined.

CDR3 size: 16 residues. Germline lookup yields CDR1 SGHVS and CDR2 FQNEAQ. V shed 5 bases, J shed 5 bases, and the junction held 9 bases outside the gene matches. Data came from immunoSEQ multiplex PCR; TCRdb stores just in-frame clones and leaves some out. The sample includes some 62,000 clones, around nine tenths seen only once; the top ten take approximately 1.5%. Material: unstimulated CD8+ T cells sorted from spleen or lymph node cells, obtained before transplant. This TCR was sampled from a human donor who was the organ donor for an intestinal transplant. The chain has TRBV7-8 and TRBJ1-5; TRBD1 matches 10 bases. CDR3 protein: CASSGPGQGNDQPQHF. The DNA for the CDR3 is TGTGCCAGCAGCGGACCGGGACAGGGGAATGATCAGCCCCAGCATTTT.